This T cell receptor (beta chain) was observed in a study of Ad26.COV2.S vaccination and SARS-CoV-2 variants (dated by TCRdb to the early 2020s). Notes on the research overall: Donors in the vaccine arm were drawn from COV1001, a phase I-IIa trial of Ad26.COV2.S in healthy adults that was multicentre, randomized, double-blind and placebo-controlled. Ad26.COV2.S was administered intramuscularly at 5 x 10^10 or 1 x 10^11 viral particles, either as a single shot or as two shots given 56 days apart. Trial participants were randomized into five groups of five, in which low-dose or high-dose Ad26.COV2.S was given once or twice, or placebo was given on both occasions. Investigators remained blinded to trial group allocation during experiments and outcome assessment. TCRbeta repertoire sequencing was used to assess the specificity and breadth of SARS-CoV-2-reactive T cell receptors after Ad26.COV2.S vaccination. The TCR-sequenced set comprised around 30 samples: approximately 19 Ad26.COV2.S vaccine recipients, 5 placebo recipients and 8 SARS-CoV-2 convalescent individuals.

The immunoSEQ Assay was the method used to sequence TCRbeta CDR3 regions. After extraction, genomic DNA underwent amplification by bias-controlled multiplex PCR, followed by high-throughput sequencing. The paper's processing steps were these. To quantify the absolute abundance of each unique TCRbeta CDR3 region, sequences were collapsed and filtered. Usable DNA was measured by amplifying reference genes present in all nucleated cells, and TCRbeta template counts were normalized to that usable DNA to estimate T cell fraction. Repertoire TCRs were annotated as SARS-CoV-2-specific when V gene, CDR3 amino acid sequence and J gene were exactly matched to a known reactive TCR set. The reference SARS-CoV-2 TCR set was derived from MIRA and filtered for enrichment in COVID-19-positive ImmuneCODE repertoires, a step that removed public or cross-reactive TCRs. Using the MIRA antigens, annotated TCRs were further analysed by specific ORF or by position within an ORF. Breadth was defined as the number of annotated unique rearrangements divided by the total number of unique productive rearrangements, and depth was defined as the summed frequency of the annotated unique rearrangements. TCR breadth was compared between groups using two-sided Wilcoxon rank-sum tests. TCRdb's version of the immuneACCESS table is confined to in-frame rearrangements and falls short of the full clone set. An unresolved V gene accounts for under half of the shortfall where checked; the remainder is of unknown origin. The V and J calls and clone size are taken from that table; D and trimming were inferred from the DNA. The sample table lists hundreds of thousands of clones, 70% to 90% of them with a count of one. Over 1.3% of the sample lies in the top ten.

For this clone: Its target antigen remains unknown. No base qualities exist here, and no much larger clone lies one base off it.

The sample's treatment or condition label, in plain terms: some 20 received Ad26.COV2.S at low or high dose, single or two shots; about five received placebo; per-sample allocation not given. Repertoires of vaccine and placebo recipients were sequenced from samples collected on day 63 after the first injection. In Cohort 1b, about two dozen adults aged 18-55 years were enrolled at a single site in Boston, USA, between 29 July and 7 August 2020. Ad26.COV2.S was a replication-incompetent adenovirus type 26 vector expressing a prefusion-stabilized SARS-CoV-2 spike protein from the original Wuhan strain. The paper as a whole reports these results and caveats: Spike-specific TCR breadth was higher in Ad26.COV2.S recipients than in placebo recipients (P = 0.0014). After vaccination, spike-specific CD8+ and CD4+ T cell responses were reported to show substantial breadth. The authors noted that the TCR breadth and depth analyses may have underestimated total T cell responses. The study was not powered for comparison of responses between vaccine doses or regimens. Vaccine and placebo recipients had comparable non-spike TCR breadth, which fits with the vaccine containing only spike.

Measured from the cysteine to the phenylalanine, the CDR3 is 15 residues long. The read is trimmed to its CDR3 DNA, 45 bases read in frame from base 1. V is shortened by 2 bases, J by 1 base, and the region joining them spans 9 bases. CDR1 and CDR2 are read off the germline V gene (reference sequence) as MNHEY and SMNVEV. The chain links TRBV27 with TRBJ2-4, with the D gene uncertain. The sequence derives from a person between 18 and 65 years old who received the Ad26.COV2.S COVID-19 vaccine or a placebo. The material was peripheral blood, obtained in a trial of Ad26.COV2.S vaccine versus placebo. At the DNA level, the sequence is TGTGCCAGCAGTTTAGGGGTGACGGCCAAAAACATTCAGTACTTC. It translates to CASSLGVTAKNIQYF.